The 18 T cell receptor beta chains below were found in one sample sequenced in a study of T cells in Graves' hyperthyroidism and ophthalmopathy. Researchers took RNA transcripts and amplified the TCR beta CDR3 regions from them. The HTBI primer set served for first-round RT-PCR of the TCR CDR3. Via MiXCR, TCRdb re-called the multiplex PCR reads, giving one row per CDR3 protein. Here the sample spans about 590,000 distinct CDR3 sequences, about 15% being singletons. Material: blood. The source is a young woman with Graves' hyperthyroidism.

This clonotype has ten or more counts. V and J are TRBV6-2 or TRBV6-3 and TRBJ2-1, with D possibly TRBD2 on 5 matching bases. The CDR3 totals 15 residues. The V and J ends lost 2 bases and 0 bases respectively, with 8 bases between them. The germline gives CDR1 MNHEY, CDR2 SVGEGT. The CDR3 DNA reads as TGTGCCAGCAGTTACATGGGGAGCTCCTACAATGAGCAGTTCTTC. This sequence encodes CASSYMGSSYNEQFF.

The CDR3 region has the DNA TGTGCCAGCAGCCAGGACGGAGTCCGGCCTGGCTACACCTTC. This gives the protein CASSQDGVRPGYTF. The chain employs TRBV11-1 and TRBJ1-2; no clear D. The CDR3 sequence is 14 residues long. The germline V and J ends were trimmed by 5 bases and 7 bases, with 17 bases remaining between them. CDR1 is SGHAT and CDR2 is FQDESV in the germline V gene (reference sequence).

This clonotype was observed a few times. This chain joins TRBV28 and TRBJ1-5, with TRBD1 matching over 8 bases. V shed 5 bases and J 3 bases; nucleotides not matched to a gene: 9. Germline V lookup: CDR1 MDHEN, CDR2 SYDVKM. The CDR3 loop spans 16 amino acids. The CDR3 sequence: CASSEYPGGPNQPQHF. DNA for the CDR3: TGTGCCAGCAGTGAATATCCAGGGGGCCCCAATCAGCCCCAGCATTTT. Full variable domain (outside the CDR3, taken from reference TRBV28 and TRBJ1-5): DVKVTQSSRYLVKRTGEKVFLECVQDMDHENMFWYRQDPGLGLRLIYFSYDVKMKEKGDIPEGYSVSREKKERFSLILESASTNQTSMYLCASSEYPGGPNQPQHFGDGTRLSIL.

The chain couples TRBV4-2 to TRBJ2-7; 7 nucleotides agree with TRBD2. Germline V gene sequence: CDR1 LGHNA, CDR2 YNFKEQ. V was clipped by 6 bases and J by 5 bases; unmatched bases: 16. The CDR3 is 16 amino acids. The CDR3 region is CASSRDISAGVNEQYF. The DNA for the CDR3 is TGTGCCAGCAGTCGAGACATTTCGGCGGGAGTTAACGAGCAGTACTTC.

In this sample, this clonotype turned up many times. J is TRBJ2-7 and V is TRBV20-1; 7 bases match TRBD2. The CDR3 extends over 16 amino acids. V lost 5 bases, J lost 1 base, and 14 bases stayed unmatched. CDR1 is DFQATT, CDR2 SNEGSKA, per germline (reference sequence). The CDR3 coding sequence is TGCAGTGCTCCTGCGCCAGACGAGCGGGGTTCCTACGAGCAGTACTTC. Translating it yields CSAPAPDERGSYEQYF.

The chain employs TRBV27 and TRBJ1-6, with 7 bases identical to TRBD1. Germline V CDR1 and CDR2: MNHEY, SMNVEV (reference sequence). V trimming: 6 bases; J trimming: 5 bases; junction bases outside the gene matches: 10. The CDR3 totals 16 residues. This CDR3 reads CASSQGEGTHNSPLHF. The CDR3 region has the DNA TGTGCCAGCAGCCAGGGGGAAGGGACCCATAATTCACCCCTCCACTTT.

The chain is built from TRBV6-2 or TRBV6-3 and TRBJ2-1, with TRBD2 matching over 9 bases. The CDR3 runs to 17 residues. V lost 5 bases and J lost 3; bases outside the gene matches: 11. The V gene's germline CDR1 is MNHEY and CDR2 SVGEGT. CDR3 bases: TGTGCCAGCAGTCCCTCCCGGGCTAGCGGGATCTACAATGAGCAGTTCTTC. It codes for CASSPSRASGIYNEQFF.

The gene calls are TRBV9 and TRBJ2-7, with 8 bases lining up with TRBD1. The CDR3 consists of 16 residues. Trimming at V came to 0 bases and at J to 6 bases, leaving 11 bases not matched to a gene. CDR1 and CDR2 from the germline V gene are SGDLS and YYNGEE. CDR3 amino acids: CASSVGADRDLFEQYF. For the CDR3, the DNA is TGTGCCAGCAGCGTAGGGGCGGACAGGGACCTTTTCGAGCAGTACTTC.

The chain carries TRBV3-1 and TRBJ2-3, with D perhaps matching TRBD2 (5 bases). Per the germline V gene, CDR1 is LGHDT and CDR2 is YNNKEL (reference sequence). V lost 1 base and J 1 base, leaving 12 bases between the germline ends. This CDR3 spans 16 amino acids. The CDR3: CASSQGVGGRTDTQYF. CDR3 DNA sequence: TGTGCCAGCAGCCAAGGGGTCGGCGGGCGCACAGATACGCAGTATTTT.

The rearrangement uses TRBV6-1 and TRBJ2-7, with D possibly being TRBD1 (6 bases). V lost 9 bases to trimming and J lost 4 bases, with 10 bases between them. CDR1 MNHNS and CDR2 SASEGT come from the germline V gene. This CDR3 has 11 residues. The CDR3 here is CASKRGYEQYF. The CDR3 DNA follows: TGTGCCAGTAAAAGGGGGTACGAGCAGTACTTC.

CDR3 in DNA: TGTGCCAGCAACCGGGACAGGGCATACGAGCAGTACTTC. Translation gives CASNRDRAYEQYF. V gene TRBV28 combines with J gene TRBJ2-7; 9 positions agree with TRBD1. In germline, CDR1 is MDHEN, CDR2 SYDVKM. The CDR3 has 13 amino acids. V shed 7 bases and J 4 bases; nucleotides not matched to a gene: 5.

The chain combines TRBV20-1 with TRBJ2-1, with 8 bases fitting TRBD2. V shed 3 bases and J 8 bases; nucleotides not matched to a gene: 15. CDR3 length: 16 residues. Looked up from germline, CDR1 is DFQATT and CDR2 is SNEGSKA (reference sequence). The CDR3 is CSASTVDGRATDEQFF. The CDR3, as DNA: TGCAGTGCTAGTACCGTTGACGGGAGGGCCACCGATGAGCAGTTCTTC.

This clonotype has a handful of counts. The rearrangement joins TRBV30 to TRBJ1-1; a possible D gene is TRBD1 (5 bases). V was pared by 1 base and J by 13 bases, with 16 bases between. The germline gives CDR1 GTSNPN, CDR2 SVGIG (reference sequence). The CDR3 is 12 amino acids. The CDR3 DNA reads TGTGCCTGGAGTGCACTACAGGTGGAGTATTTCTTT. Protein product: CAWSALQVEYFF.

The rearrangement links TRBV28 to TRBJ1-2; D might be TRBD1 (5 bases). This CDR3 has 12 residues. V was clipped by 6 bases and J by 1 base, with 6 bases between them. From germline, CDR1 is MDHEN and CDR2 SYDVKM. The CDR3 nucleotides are TGTGCCAGCAGGACAGTTAACTATGGCTACACCTTC. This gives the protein CASRTVNYGYTF.

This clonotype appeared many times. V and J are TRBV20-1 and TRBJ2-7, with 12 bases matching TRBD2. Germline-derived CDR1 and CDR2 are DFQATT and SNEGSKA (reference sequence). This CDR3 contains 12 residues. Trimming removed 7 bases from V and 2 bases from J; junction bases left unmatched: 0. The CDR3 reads CSGTSGTYEQYF. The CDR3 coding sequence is TGCAGTGGGACTAGCGGGACCTACGAGCAGTACTTC.

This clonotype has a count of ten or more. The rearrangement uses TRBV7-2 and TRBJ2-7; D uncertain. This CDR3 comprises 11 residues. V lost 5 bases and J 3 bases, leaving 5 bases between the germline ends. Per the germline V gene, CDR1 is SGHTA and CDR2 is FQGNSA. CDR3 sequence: CASSDIYEQYF. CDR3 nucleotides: TGTGCCAGCAGCGACATCTACGAGCAGTACTTC.

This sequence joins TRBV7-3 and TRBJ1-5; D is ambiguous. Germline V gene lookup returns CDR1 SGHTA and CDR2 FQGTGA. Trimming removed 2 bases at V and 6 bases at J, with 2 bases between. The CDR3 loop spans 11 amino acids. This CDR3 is CASSLVQPQHF. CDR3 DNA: TGTGCCAGCAGCTTAGTTCAGCCCCAGCATTTT.

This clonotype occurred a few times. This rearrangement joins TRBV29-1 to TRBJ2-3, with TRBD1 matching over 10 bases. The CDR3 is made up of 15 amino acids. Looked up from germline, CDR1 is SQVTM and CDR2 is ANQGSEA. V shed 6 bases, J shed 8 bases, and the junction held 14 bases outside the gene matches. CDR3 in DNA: TGCAGCGTCGGACCGACAGGGGGCCCCGTGGCTACGCAGTATTTT. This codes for CSVGPTGGPVATQYF.